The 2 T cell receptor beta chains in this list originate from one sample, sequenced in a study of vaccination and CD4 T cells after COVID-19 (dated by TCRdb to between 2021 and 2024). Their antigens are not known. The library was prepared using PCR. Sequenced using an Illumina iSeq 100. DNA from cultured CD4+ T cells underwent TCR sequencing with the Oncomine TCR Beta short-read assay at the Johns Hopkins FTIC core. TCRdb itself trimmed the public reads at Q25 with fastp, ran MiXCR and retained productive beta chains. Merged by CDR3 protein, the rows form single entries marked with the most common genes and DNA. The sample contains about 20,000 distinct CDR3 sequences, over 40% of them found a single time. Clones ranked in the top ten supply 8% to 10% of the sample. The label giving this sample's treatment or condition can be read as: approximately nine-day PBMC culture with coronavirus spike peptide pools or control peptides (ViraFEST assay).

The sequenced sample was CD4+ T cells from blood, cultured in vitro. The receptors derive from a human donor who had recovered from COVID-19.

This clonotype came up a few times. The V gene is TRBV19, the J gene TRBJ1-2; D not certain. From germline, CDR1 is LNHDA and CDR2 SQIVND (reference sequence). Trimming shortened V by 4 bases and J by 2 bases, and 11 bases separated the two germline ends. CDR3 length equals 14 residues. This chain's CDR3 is CASSTREDNYGYTF. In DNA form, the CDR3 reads TGTGCCAGTAGTACTCGGGAGGACAACTATGGCTACACCTTC.

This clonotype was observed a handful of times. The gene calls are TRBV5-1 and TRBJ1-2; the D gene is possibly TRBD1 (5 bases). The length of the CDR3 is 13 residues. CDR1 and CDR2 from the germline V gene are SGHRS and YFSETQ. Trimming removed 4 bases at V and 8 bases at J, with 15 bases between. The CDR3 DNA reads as TGCGCCAGCAGCCGGGGGGAGGGACTCGGCTACACCTTC. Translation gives CASSRGEGLGYTF.